This T cell receptor (beta chain) was sequenced for a study of T cells in Graves' hyperthyroidism and ophthalmopathy. TCR beta CDR3 region amplification was performed from RNA transcripts. The HTBI primer set was used in a first-round RT-PCR of the TCR CDR3. TCRdb reprocessed the multiplex PCR reads with MiXCR, giving one entry per CDR3 protein. The sample includes 550,000 to 650,000 distinct CDR3 sequences, 14% of them seen just once. Diagnostic decisions used clinical symptoms, serum thyroxine and TRAb, thyroid ultrasound and orbital computed tomography. The germline gives CDR1 DFQATT, CDR2 SNEGSKA (reference sequence). V was cut by 6 bases and J by 6 bases, with 18 bases left in between. This CDR3 has 14 amino acids. This clonotype was detected ten times or more.

J is TRBJ1-5 and V is TRBV20-1, with D tentatively TRBD1 (5 bases). The sequenced sample was blood. This TCR was recovered from a middle-aged woman with Graves' hyperthyroidism. The CDR3 bases are TGCAGTGCGCCTGACGAGGAGGGGTTTCAGCCCCAGCATTTT. Its protein product is CSAPDEEGFQPQHF.